The 27 T cell receptor beta chains below come from one sample, sequenced in a study of T cell repertoires in ileal Crohn's disease. Sequencing was performed with immunoSEQ multiplex PCR; in TCRdb, only in-frame clones are kept and a portion is missing. The sample yields 9,500 to 15,000 clones, 82% seen once. Noted time point: neoterminal ileum biopsy at postoperative endoscopy, about 6 months after surgery. The source material was ileal tissue. These receptors originate from an adult with Crohn's disease.

The rearrangement links TRBV30 to TRBJ2-7; 7 positions match TRBD2. J lost 2 bases, V lost 0 bases, and 1 base had no gene match. CDR3 size: 13 residues. Germline assignment: CDR1 GTSNPN and CDR2 SVGIG (reference sequence). In DNA form, the CDR3 reads TGTGCCTGGAGTGTTGGGGGGGCCTACGAGCAGTACTTC. Amino acid sequence: CAWSVGGAYEQYF.

V gene TRBV2 combines with J gene TRBJ1-1; tentatively, D is TRBD1 (6 bases). The CDR3 has 13 amino acids. Trimming took 11 bases from V and 0 from J, leaving 13 bases between them. Per the germline V gene, CDR1 is SNHLY and CDR2 is FYNNEI. CDR3 bases: TGTGCCTGCCGACAGGCCATGAACACTGAAGCTTTCTTT. Translated, it gives CACRQAMNTEAFF. Full variable domain (rest looked up from reference TRBV2 and TRBJ1-1): EPEVTQTPSHQVTQMGQEVILRCVPISNHLYFYWYRQILGQKVEFLVSFYNNEISEKSEIFDDQFSVERPDGSNFTLKIRSTKLEDSAMYFCACRQAMNTEAFFGQGTRLTVV.

This CDR3 reads CSSQFLYEQYF. CDR3 DNA sequence: TGCAGTTCCCAGTTCCTCTACGAGCAGTACTTC. The V and J genes are TRBV20-1 and TRBJ2-7; D unresolved. Germline V CDR1 and CDR2: DFQATT, SNEGSKA (reference sequence). V was clipped by 8 bases and J by 3 bases, with 11 bases between them. This CDR3 comprises 11 residues.

The rearrangement uses TRBV5-4 and TRBJ2-7; D not certain. The CDR3 covers 15 residues. Per germline, CDR1 SGHNT and CDR2 YYREEE (reference sequence). V was shortened by 1 base and J by 5 bases, with 16 bases between the two germline ends. CDR3: CASSLNSRRLHEQYF. The CDR3 DNA reads TGTGCCAGCAGCTTGAATTCTAGGCGGCTCCACGAGCAGTACTTC.

The chain has TRBV5-6 and TRBJ1-6, with 9 bases matching TRBD1. This CDR3 spans 14 amino acids. Unmatched junction bases numbered 4, after V lost 6 bases and J lost 6 bases. Per the germline V gene, CDR1 is SGHDT and CDR2 is YYEEEE. The CDR3 coding sequence is TGTGCCAGCACCTGGACAGGGGCTAATTCACCCCTCCACTTT. It is translated as CASTWTGANSPLHF.

V is TRBV30 and J is TRBJ1-3, with D uncertain. Trimming stripped 4 bases from V and 1 base from J, with 14 bases between. CDR3 length: 15 amino acids. CDR1 is GTSNPN and CDR2 is SVGIG in the germline V gene (reference sequence). CDR3 protein: CAWTLDRSSGNTIYF. The CDR3 DNA sequence: TGTGCCTGGACCCTAGACCGGAGTTCTGGAAACACCATATATTTT.

This clone came up once. The rearrangement links TRBV4-1 to TRBJ2-3; 10 bases are a match to TRBD2. CDR1 MGHRA and CDR2 YSYEKL come from the germline V gene. CDR3 length: 16 residues. The ends lost 4 bases at V and 0 bases at J; junction bases unmatched: 4. The CDR3 protein is CASSRSGGASTDTQYF. In DNA form, the CDR3 reads TGCGCCAGCAGCCGGAGCGGGGGGGCTAGCACAGATACGCAGTATTTT.

The J gene is TRBJ1-2, the V gene TRBV9, with a possible D match to TRBD1 (5 bases). Germline CDR1 and CDR2: SGDLS and YYNGEE. The CDR3 has 14 amino acids. Trimming took 4 bases from V and 3 from J, leaving 13 bases between them. For the CDR3, the DNA is TGTGCCAGCAGCCTCCGGCAGGGCGACTATGGCTACACCTTC. Translated, it gives CASSLRQGDYGYTF.

The V call is TRBV5-1, the J call TRBJ2-3; D perhaps matches TRBD1 (5 bases). The DNA end is a closer match to TRBJ1-5, so the J assignment may be wrong. CDR1 and CDR2 from the germline V gene are SGHRS and YFSETQ. This CDR3 has 17 residues. The CDR3 DNA follows: TGCGCCAGCAGCCCCCCCAGCCAGGGACTCAGCACAGATACGCAGCATTTT. Its protein is CASSPPSQGLSTDTQHF.

This rearrangement joins TRBV7-9 to TRBJ2-3, with 8 bases lining up with TRBD1. J lost 4 bases, V lost 1 base, and 10 bases had no gene match. Germline V gives CDR1 SEHNR, CDR2 FQNEAQ (reference sequence). The CDR3 totals 17 residues. CDR3 sequence (DNA): TGTGCCAGCAGCTTAGGTCGGCAGGGGGCAAGAGCAGATACGCAGTATTTT. Protein: CASSLGRQGARADTQYF.

This chain joins TRBV5-1 and TRBJ2-7; 10 nucleotides agree with TRBD2. V shed 0 bases and J 3 bases; nucleotides not matched to a gene: 3. Germline CDR1 and CDR2: SGHRS and YFSETQ. The CDR3 is made up of 15 amino acids. In nucleotides, the CDR3 is TGCGCCAGCAGCTTGGGGCTAGCGGGGGACTACGAGCAGTACTTC. Its protein is CASSLGLAGDYEQYF.

The J gene is TRBJ2-1, the V gene TRBV6-1, with D possibly TRBD2 on 5 matching bases. The CDR3 consists of 15 residues. The germline gives CDR1 MNHNS, CDR2 SASEGT. Deletions cut 3 bases from V and 4 bases from J, with 13 bases between. The DNA for the CDR3 is TGTGCCAGCAGTGAGGTAGCGAGGGAATACAATGAGCAGTTCTTC. It translates to CASSEVAREYNEQFF.

The chain carries TRBV19 and TRBJ2-7; D is perhaps TRBD2 (5 bases). The V end lost 6 bases, the J end lost 6 bases, and 12 bases lay between the germline ends. The germline V gene has CDR1 LNHDA and CDR2 SQIVND (reference sequence). CDR3 length equals 12 residues. CDR3 region: CASRASNGEQYF. Written as DNA, the CDR3 is TGTGCCAGTAGGGCTAGCAACGGCGAGCAGTACTTC.

A note on this clone: This CDR3 is also generated by other DNA sequences in the sample. The rearrangement joins TRBV18 to TRBJ1-1; D may be TRBD1 (6 bases). Trimming pared 6 bases from V and 2 bases from J, leaving 13 bases between. The CDR3 spans 14 residues. Germline values: CDR1 KGHSH, CDR2 LQKENI. In nucleotides, the CDR3 is TGTGCCAGCTCCCAAGGGACACCCAACACTGAAGCTTTCTTT. As protein: CASSQGTPNTEAFF.

Details on this clone: A junction boundary mismatches the germline segment, possibly from a read error. The V call is TRBV14, the J call TRBJ2-7; 7 bases are shared with TRBD1. The CDR3 contains 14 residues. CDR1 and CDR2 (germline): SGHDN, FVKESK. The CDR3 sequence: CASSQDRSTGVLNF. The CDR3 coding sequence is TGTGCCAGCAGCCAAGATAGGAGTACAGGGGTCTTGAACTTC.

This chain uses TRBV7-6 with TRBJ1-4; 7 nucleotides align to TRBD1. J lost 7 bases, V lost 5 bases, and 13 bases had no gene match. Germline V gene lookup returns CDR1 SGHVS and CDR2 FNYEAQ. The CDR3 sequence is 16 residues long. CDR3 sequence (DNA): TGTGCCAGCAGCCCCGGGACAGAGGGCTGGGCTGAAAAACTGTTTTTT. Protein sequence: CASSPGTEGWAEKLFF.

V and J are TRBV5-4 and TRBJ1-2, with 12 bases lining up with TRBD1. The CDR3 is made up of 15 amino acids. J lost 6 bases, V lost 3 bases, and 6 bases had no gene match. Per germline, CDR1 SGHNT and CDR2 YYREEE (reference sequence). The CDR3 is CASSSPGTGGDGYTF. CDR3 nucleotides: TGTGCCAGCAGCTCCCCGGGGACAGGGGGCGATGGCTACACCTTC.

The chain employs TRBV6-1 and TRBJ1-2, with TRBD1 identical over 7 bases. The CDR3 consists of 13 residues. Per germline, CDR1 MNHNS and CDR2 SASEGT. V was pared by 5 bases and J by 2 bases, with 2 bases of the junction left unmatched. CDR3 bases: TGTGCCAGCAGTAGGGACAGCAACTATGGCTACACCTTC. Encoded protein: CASSRDSNYGYTF.

The chain uses TRBV5-8 and TRBJ1-2; TRBD1 matches at 9 bases. V dropped 4 bases and J dropped 8; count of bases not matched to a gene: 12. The CDR3 length is 15 residues. Germline-derived CDR1 and CDR2 are SGHTS and YDEGEE. DNA for the CDR3: TGTGCCAGCAGCCTTTATACGGACAGGGGTAGCGGCTACACCTTC. The encoded protein is CASSLYTDRGSGYTF.

The V call is TRBV11-2, the J call TRBJ2-7; 12 nucleotides line up with TRBD2. The CDR3 totals 14 residues. Trimming at V came to 6 bases and at J to 3 bases, leaving 3 bases not matched to a gene. CDR1 is SGHAT and CDR2 is FQNNGV in the germline V gene. The CDR3 nucleotides read TGTGCCAGCAGTCCGACTAGCGGGGGCTACGAGCAGTACTTC. It is translated as CASSPTSGGYEQYF.

CDR3: CASSSPGTGELFF. The CDR3 DNA reads TGTGCCAGCTCATCCCCAGGCACCGGGGAGCTGTTTTTT. The genes are TRBV18 and TRBJ2-2; D remains unclear. Trimming took off 5 bases at V and 4 bases at J, with 8 bases between the two ends. This CDR3 spans 13 amino acids. Germline lookup yields CDR1 KGHSH and CDR2 LQKENI.

The chain joins TRBV6-5 to TRBJ2-1, with 11 bases that match TRBD2. V dropped 3 bases and J dropped 8; count of bases not matched to a gene: 9. CDR1 and CDR2 from the germline V gene are MNHEY and SVGAGI. The CDR3 totals 16 residues. CDR3 sequence: CASSYGVSGGADEQFF. Here the CDR3 DNA reads TGTGCCAGCAGTTATGGGGTTAGCGGGGGGGCTGATGAGCAGTTCTTC.

The chain uses TRBV6-1 and TRBJ1-1, with a possible D match to TRBD1 (5 bases). The germline V and J ends were trimmed by 3 bases and 11 bases, with 16 bases remaining between them. Germline V CDR1 and CDR2: MNHNS, SASEGT. This CDR3 comprises 13 residues. The CDR3 sequence is CASSDGGDGLAFF. CDR3 in DNA: TGTGCCAGCAGTGACGGAGGGGACGGGTTGGCTTTCTTT.

The rearrangement links TRBV6-4 to TRBJ2-1; a possible D gene is TRBD2 (7 bases). CDR1 and CDR2 (germline): MRHNA, SNTAGT. V was trimmed by 5 bases and J by 7 bases, leaving 12 bases between them. The CDR3 length is 13 residues. For the CDR3, the DNA is TGTGCCAGCAGTAAGGAGGGGGGGAATGAGCAGTTCTTC. Its protein product is CASSKEGGNEQFF.

The chain combines TRBV6-6 with TRBJ2-3; TRBD2 is a possible D gene (5 bases). V was cut by 4 bases and J by 4 bases, with 6 bases left in between. Germline lookup yields CDR1 MNHNY and CDR2 SVGAGI (reference sequence). The CDR3 is made up of 12 amino acids. CDR3 in DNA: TGTGCCAGCAGTTTTAGCGCAGATACGCAGTATTTT. Protein product: CASSFSADTQYF.

Only a few counts were recorded for this clone. The chain carries TRBV7-9 and TRBJ1-1; D gene unclear. Germline V gene data show CDR1 as SEHNR and CDR2 as FQNEAQ (reference sequence). V was shortened by 2 bases and J by 1 base, with 5 bases between the two germline ends. This CDR3 comprises 13 residues. CDR3 in amino acids: CASSLRQNTEAFF. CDR3 DNA sequence: TGTGCCAGCAGCTTAAGACAGAACACTGAAGCTTTCTTT.

This clone has a single count. This rearrangement joins TRBV7-2 to TRBJ1-5, with a possible D match to TRBD1 (5 bases). The CDR3 has 15 amino acids. Germline V lookup: CDR1 SGHTA, CDR2 FQGNSA. Trimming pared 2 bases from V and 4 bases from J, leaving 12 bases between. CDR3 DNA: TGTGCCAGCAGCTTAAGCTCGGGGGGAAATCAGCCCCAGCATTTT. Amino acid sequence: CASSLSSGGNQPQHF. The complete variable domain, with remaining parts taken from reference TRBV7-2 and TRBJ1-5, reads GAGVSQSPSNKVTEKGKDVELRCDPISGHTALYWYRQSLGQGLEFLIYFQGNSAPDKSGLPSDRFSAERTGGSVSTLTIQRTQQEDSAVYLCASSLSSGGNQPQHFGDGTRLSIL.